This entry describes one TCR beta chain. This entry belongs to a study of blood T cell repertoires in COVID-19. About the research overall: Sites across the United States, Italy and Spain contributed samples from acute and convalescent COVID-19. Nucleic acid was either cDNA or gDNA, and it came from T cells, B-cell-depleted T cells, or PBMCs.

Original handling: Nucleated cell number was recorded as an estimate derived from reference gene primer amplification. Only in-frame clones appear in the TCRdb table, and some are missing; sequencing was by immunoSEQ multiplex PCR. V and J calls and clone size are as listed in that table; D and trimming were resolved from the DNA. The profile shows approximately 98,000 clones, 88% of them singletons. Unmatched junction bases numbered 6, after V lost 3 bases and J lost 7 bases. There are 14 residues in the CDR3. The germline gives CDR1 DFQATT, CDR2 SNEGSKA (reference sequence). Material: peripheral blood. The rearrangement uses TRBV20-1 and TRBJ2-1, with 10 bases matching TRBD2. The TCR comes from a human donor in a cohort sampled during active COVID-19. The chain's CDR3 is CSASYSGRRNEQFF. CDR3 coding DNA: TGCAGTGCTAGTTATAGCGGGAGGAGAAATGAGCAGTTCTTC.